The 9 T cell receptor gamma chains given below trace back to one sample, sequenced in a study of gamma-delta chains in newborns, infants, children. TCRdb reran clone calling via CATT on the reads. The table shows a few thousand gamma-chain clones, with 25% to 30% occurring only once. The sequenced material came from blood. The receptors were sampled from a child who was a newborn, infant or young child, either healthy, febrile or measles-vaccinated (not recorded which).

The chain links TRGV3 to TRGJ1 or TRGJ2. Per the germline V gene, CDR1 is VTNTFY and CDR2 is YDVSTARD (reference sequence). V gave up 5 bases and J gave up 4 bases; unmatched junction bases: 2. The CDR3 runs 11 residues. As DNA, the CDR3 is TGTGCCACCTGGGGGTATTATAAGAAACTCTTT. Its protein is CATWGYYKKLF.

This clone occurred a few times. The chain is built from TRGV3 and TRGJ1 or TRGJ2. This CDR3 has 13 residues. J was trimmed by 11 bases and V by 0 bases; bases with no gene match: 10. Germline V lookup: CDR1 VTNTFY, CDR2 YDVSTARD (reference sequence). CDR3 in DNA: TGTGCCACCTGGGACAGGCTTTTAACTCAGAAACTCTTT. Translating gives CATWDRLLTQKLF.

V gene TRGV9 combines with J gene TRGJ1 or TRGJ2. The CDR3 extends over 11 amino acids. Germline CDR1 GITISATS, CDR2 ISYDGTV (reference sequence). Unmatched junction bases numbered 10, after V lost 5 bases and J lost 12 bases. The CDR3 sequence is CALWALGRKLF. The CDR3 DNA sequence: TGTGCCTTGTGGGCGCTGGGGCGGAAACTCTTT.

For this clone: A much more abundant neighbour one base away suggests this may be a read error. V usage is TRGV9 and J usage is TRGJP. Germline trimming cut 0 bases from V and 9 bases from J; bases unmatched to any gene: 2. The CDR3 totals 15 residues. CDR1 and CDR2 from the germline V gene are GITISATS and ISYDGTV (reference sequence). The CDR3 reads CALWEVALGKKIKVF. CDR3 DNA sequence: TGTGCCTTGTGGGAGGTGGCGTTGGGCAAAAAAATCAAGGTATTT.

Only one count was recorded for this clone. The CDR3 here is CALWEVWKELGKKIKVF. DNA of the CDR3: TGTGCCTTGTGGGAGGTGTGGAAAGAGTTGGGCAAAAAAATCAAGGTATTT. The chain carries TRGV9 and TRGJP. The CDR3 is 17 residues long. Germline CDR1 GITISATS, CDR2 ISYDGTV (reference sequence). Trimming removed 0 bases from V and 5 bases from J; junction bases left unmatched: 4.

In its sample, this clone was seen a few times. V is TRGV2 and J is TRGJ1 or TRGJ2. The V segment lost 2 bases and the J segment 0 bases; nucleotides outside the gene matches: 1. The CDR3 spans 13 residues. The germline CDR1 and CDR2 sequences are EGSNGY and YDSYNSKV. CDR3 in DNA: TGTGCCACCTGGGACGCGAATTATTATAAGAAACTCTTT. Residues: CATWDANYYKKLF.

The sample holds a few counts of this clone. The chain employs TRGV5 and TRGJ1 or TRGJ2. The germline gives CDR1 VINAFY, CDR2 YDVSNSKD. The CDR3 sequence is 13 residues long. The V gene end was trimmed by 0 bases and the J gene end by 6 bases; junction bases not matched to a gene: 5. For the CDR3, the DNA is TGTGCCACCTGGGACAGGCGTAGTTATAAGAAACTCTTT. Residues: CATWDRRSYKKLF.

A word on this clone: A read error is possible here, since a much larger clone lies one base away. This sample includes further DNA sequences coding for the same CDR3. The J gene is TRGJP, the V gene TRGV9. From germline, CDR1 is GITISATS and CDR2 ISYDGTV (reference sequence). This CDR3 has 17 residues. The CDR3 is CALWEVWQELGKKIKVF. CDR3 coding DNA: TGTGCCTTGTGGGAGGTTTGGCAAGAGTTGGGCAAAAAAATCAAGGTGTTT.

Comment on this clone: At one end the junction does not follow the germline gene, possibly because of a read error. Other DNA sequences from this sample encode an identical CDR3 as well. The V call is TRGV9, the J call TRGJP. The CDR3 consists of 17 residues. The germline V gene encodes CDR1 GITISATS and CDR2 ISYDGTV (reference sequence). The CDR3, as DNA: TGTGCCTTGTGGGAGGCGCCAAAAGAGCTGGGCAAAAAAATCAAGGTATTT. Translation gives CALWEAPKELGKKIKVF.